Presented here are 28 T cell receptor beta chains from one specimen sequenced in a study of cytomegalovirus exposure and HLA in healthy donors (dated by TCRdb to the late 2010s). The library was generated by the immunoSEQ multiplex PCR assay. For the multiplex PCR, a mixture combining 60 forward primers for TCR Vbeta segments and 13 reverse primers for TCR Jbeta segments was used. TCRdb took this table from immuneACCESS and kept in-frame rearrangements with V and J called. Such tables lack part of the clones; where checked against another copy, unresolved V genes explain under half of the gap, and the rest is unexplained. The sample table contains approximately 190,000 clones; only one count was recorded for 81% of them. Around 4% of the sample is held by the ten biggest clonotypes. Sample: PBMCs. These receptors all stem from a man aged 45-60 years in good health and CMV-seronegative.

This chain uses TRBV5-6 with TRBJ2-5; 8 bases agree with TRBD2. The CDR3 contains 16 residues. V was pared by 1 base and J by 1 base, with 6 bases of the junction left unmatched. Germline lookup yields CDR1 SGHDT and CDR2 YYEEEE. The CDR3 nucleotides are TGTGCCAGCAGCTTGATGATAGCGGGGCCCCAAGAGACCCAGTACTTC. It translates to CASSLMIAGPQETQYF.

This chain joins TRBV6-5 and TRBJ2-7; TRBD1 aligns across 7 bases. There are 13 residues in the CDR3. V shed 4 bases, J shed 4 bases, and the junction held 4 bases outside the gene matches. Germline V lookup: CDR1 MNHEY, CDR2 SVGAGI. The CDR3 region is CASSWGRGYEQYF. CDR3 DNA sequence: TGTGCCAGCAGTTGGGGCAGGGGGTACGAGCAGTACTTC.

This chain connects TRBV11-2 to TRBJ2-2, with a weak D call TRBD2 (5 bases). Germline CDR1 SGHAT, CDR2 FQNNGV. This CDR3 spans 15 amino acids. V shed 7 bases and J shed 6 bases, with 18 bases lying between them. CDR3 in amino acids: CASNPRLAGAGELFF. The CDR3 coding sequence is TGTGCCAGCAACCCCCGGCTAGCTGGCGCCGGGGAGCTGTTTTTT. Using reference TRBV11-2 and TRBJ2-2 for the parts outside the CDR3, the full variable domain is EAGVAQSPRYKIIEKRQSVAFWCNPISGHATLYWYQQILGQGPKLLIQFQNNGVVDDSQLPKDRFSAERLKGVDSTLKIQPAKLEDSAVYLCASNPRLAGAGELFFGEGSRLTVL.

V and J are TRBV6-5 and TRBJ2-7; 12 nucleotides match TRBD2. The CDR3 has 15 amino acids. The V gene's germline CDR1 is MNHEY and CDR2 SVGAGI. V was clipped by 3 bases and J by 4 bases; unmatched bases: 4. The DNA of the CDR3 is TGTGCCAGCAGTTATACACTAGCGGGGGGATACGAGCAGTACTTC. It translates to CASSYTLAGGYEQYF.

V usage is TRBV28 and J usage is TRBJ2-4; D is uncertain. This CDR3 is built from 11 residues. V shed 3 bases and J shed 6 bases, with 3 bases lying between them. The germline CDR1 and CDR2 sequences are MDHEN and SYDVKM. Here the CDR3 DNA reads TGTGCCAGCAGTTTCCTAAACATTCAGTACTTC. It translates to CASSFLNIQYF.

This clone appeared a single time. This chain connects TRBV6-5 to TRBJ2-1; TRBD2 matches at 11 bases. This CDR3 is 15 amino acids long. Unmatched junction bases numbered 8, after V lost 6 bases and J lost 7 bases. The germline V gene encodes CDR1 MNHEY and CDR2 SVGAGI. The CDR3 spells CASRVTSGVGNEQFF. In DNA form, the CDR3 reads TGTGCCAGCAGGGTGACTAGCGGGGTTGGGAATGAGCAGTTCTTC.

The chain joins TRBV27 to TRBJ1-6; tentatively, D is TRBD1 (5 bases). CDR1 and CDR2 (germline): MNHEY, SMNVEV (reference sequence). V lost 6 bases and J 7 bases, leaving 19 bases between the germline ends. The CDR3 spans 16 residues. The CDR3 protein is CASRALDGQLNSPLHF. In DNA, the CDR3 is TGTGCCAGCAGAGCGCTGGACGGACAATTGAATTCACCCCTCCACTTT.

This rearrangement joins TRBV9 to TRBJ1-2; D remains ambiguous. From germline, CDR1 is SGDLS and CDR2 YYNGEE. V was cut by 4 bases and J by 8 bases, with 24 bases left in between. The CDR3 is 16 amino acids. The CDR3 bases are TGTGCCAGCAGCTCGAACCCCACGGGAGTAATGGTGGGCTACACCTTC. Its protein product is CASSSNPTGVMVGYTF.

The chain couples TRBV6-6 to TRBJ2-1; 7 positions agree with TRBD1. V trimming: 0 bases; J trimming: 8 bases; junction bases outside the gene matches: 7. Germline V gives CDR1 MNHNY, CDR2 SVGAGI (reference sequence). The CDR3 extends over 15 amino acids. CDR3 protein: CASSYSGQVWDEQFF. In nucleotides, the CDR3 is TGTGCCAGCAGTTACTCCGGACAGGTATGGGATGAGCAGTTCTTC.

This sequence joins TRBV2 and TRBJ2-7, with TRBD1 matching 10 bases. CDR1 and CDR2 from the germline V gene are SNHLY and FYNNEI. The CDR3 is 13 residues long. Trimming at V came to 7 bases and at J to 4 bases, leaving 4 bases not matched to a gene. The CDR3 loop reads CASTRQGAYEQYF. CDR3 DNA sequence: TGTGCCAGCACCCGACAGGGGGCTTACGAGCAGTACTTC.

This rearrangement joins TRBV7-2 to TRBJ2-1; TRBD2 is a possible D gene (7 bases). Germline V CDR1 and CDR2: SGHTA, FQGNSA. The CDR3 extends over 15 amino acids. The V gene lost 0 bases and the J gene lost 10 bases, with 16 bases spanning the gap. The CDR3 region has the DNA TGTGCCAGCAGCTTAGCGGGGGGGCCATTGGGCGAGCAGTTCTTC. This gives the protein CASSLAGGPLGEQFF.

The rearrangement links TRBV7-8 to TRBJ1-1, with a weak D call TRBD1 (5 bases). This CDR3 region has 13 residues. Germline V gene data show CDR1 as SGHVS and CDR2 as FQNEAQ. Trimming took off 5 bases at V and 1 base at J, with 8 bases between the two ends. The CDR3 is CASSLDRNTEAFF. The CDR3 coding sequence is TGTGCCAGCAGCCTAGACAGGAACACTGAAGCTTTCTTT.

The chain couples TRBV7-2 to TRBJ2-1; TRBD2 might be the D (5 bases). V gave up 8 bases and J gave up 2 bases, with 16 bases separating them. The CDR3 is 15 residues long. The germline V gene encodes CDR1 SGHTA and CDR2 FQGNSA. DNA of the CDR3: TGTGCCAGCGACTCGCAGGAGGCTCCCTACAATGAGCAGTTCTTC. As protein: CASDSQEAPYNEQFF.

Points on this clone: The junction shows a germline mismatch at one end, possibly a read error. The CDR3 loop is CSSSPEGGGGLFF. The CDR3 DNA reads TGTTCCAGCAGCCCCGAGGGGGGGGGAGGCCTGTTCTTC. The chain links TRBV7-9 to TRBJ2-1; D may be TRBD2 (7 bases). The CDR3 covers 13 residues. Germline loops: CDR1 SEHNR, CDR2 FQNEAQ (reference sequence).

This chain connects TRBV11-2 to TRBJ1-1, with 7 bases lining up with TRBD1. This CDR3 has 14 residues. Germline values: CDR1 SGHAT, CDR2 FQNNGV. The V and J ends lost 2 bases and 5 bases, in that order; junction bases with no gene match: 5. The CDR3 loop is CASSLQGVRTEAFF. The DNA for the CDR3 is TGTGCCAGCAGCTTACAGGGGGTAAGGACTGAAGCTTTCTTT.

The gene calls are TRBV2 and TRBJ1-4; D unclear. From germline, CDR1 is SNHLY and CDR2 FYNNEI. V gave up 8 bases and J gave up 8 bases, with 12 bases separating them. The CDR3 runs to 12 residues. CDR3 protein: CASSTREEKLFF. In DNA form, the CDR3 reads TGTGCCAGCTCGACCCGGGAGGAAAAACTGTTTTTT.

This clone was counted a single time. The chain couples TRBV5-4 to TRBJ2-5; D not certain. Deletions cut 3 bases from V and 3 bases from J, with 12 bases between. CDR1 is SGHNT, CDR2 YYREEE, per germline (reference sequence). The CDR3 is 14 residues long. The CDR3 region is CASSSPGAKETQYF. CDR3 DNA sequence: TGTGCCAGCAGCTCCCCGGGTGCGAAAGAGACCCAGTACTTC.

The chain joins TRBV13 to TRBJ1-5; 7 bases align to TRBD1. The germline gives CDR1 PRHDT, CDR2 FYEKMQ (reference sequence). Trimming took 5 bases from V and 1 from J; bases not matched to a gene: 8. The CDR3 is made up of 16 amino acids. The CDR3 reads CASSLHRGQSNQPQHF. The CDR3 region has the DNA TGTGCCAGCAGCCTACATAGGGGACAGAGCAATCAGCCCCAGCATTTT.

This clone was seen a handful of times. The chain joins TRBV5-5 to TRBJ2-7; TRBD1 matches 7 bases. Germline-derived CDR1 and CDR2 are SGHKS and YYEKEE (reference sequence). The CDR3 extends over 16 amino acids. Germline trimming cut 1 base from V and 2 bases from J; bases unmatched to any gene: 9. CDR3 DNA: TGTGCCAGCAGCTTGATGCTCGGACAGGCCACCTACGAGCAGTACTTC. Amino acid sequence: CASSLMLGQATYEQYF. The full variable domain, in which reference TRBV5-5 and TRBJ2-7 provide the parts outside the CDR3, is DAGVTQSPTHLIKTRGQQVTLRCSPISGHKSVSWYQQVLGQGPQFIFQYYEKEERGRGNFPDRFSARQFPNYSSELNVNALLLGDSALYLCASSLMLGQATYEQYFGPGTRLTVT.

This clone came up once. The chain combines TRBV13 with TRBJ2-7; D is unresolved. CDR1 is PRHDT and CDR2 is FYEKMQ in the germline V gene (reference sequence). This CDR3 has 13 residues. The germline V and J ends were trimmed by 5 bases and 7 bases, with 15 bases remaining between them. As DNA, the CDR3 is TGTGCCAGCAGCGCCCCGCGAGATGAGGAGCAGTACTTC. It encodes CASSAPRDEEQYF.

This chain joins TRBV7-6 and TRBJ2-2, with D possibly matching TRBD2 (5 bases). The V end lost 2 bases, the J end lost 5 bases, and 12 bases lay between the germline ends. The CDR3 is 15 residues long. The germline CDR1 and CDR2 sequences are SGHVS and FNYEAQ. CDR3 sequence: CASSLIYGDTGELFF. The DNA of the CDR3 is TGTGCCAGCAGCTTAATCTACGGGGATACCGGGGAGCTGTTTTTT.

The chain links TRBV30 to TRBJ1-3; D might be TRBD1 (6 bases). V was cut by 3 bases and J by 2 bases, with 8 bases left in between. The V gene's germline CDR1 is GTSNPN and CDR2 SVGIG (reference sequence). CDR3 length equals 13 residues. The CDR3 loop reads CAWRTGTGNTIYF. CDR3 DNA sequence: TGTGCCTGGAGAACAGGGACTGGAAACACCATATATTTT.

The genes are TRBV7-2 and TRBJ2-7; 7 bases fit TRBD2. Germline assignment: CDR1 SGHTA and CDR2 FQGNSA. The CDR3 is made up of 14 amino acids. The V segment lost 4 bases and the J segment 3 bases; nucleotides outside the gene matches: 6. This CDR3 is CASSSQAGNYEQYF. Written as DNA, the CDR3 is TGTGCCAGCAGCTCGCAAGCGGGGAACTACGAGCAGTACTTC.

This rearrangement joins TRBV7-2 to TRBJ1-1; D is perhaps TRBD1 (5 bases). V was pared by 4 bases and J by 1 base, with 7 bases between. This CDR3 has 13 residues. Germline loops: CDR1 SGHTA, CDR2 FQGNSA. The CDR3 bases are TGTGCCAGCAGCTACGACAGGAACACTGAAGCTTTCTTT. It specifies CASSYDRNTEAFF.

The chain recombines TRBV19 with TRBJ2-7; a weak D match, TRBD1 (6 bases). This CDR3 has 15 residues. Per the germline V gene, CDR1 is LNHDA and CDR2 is SQIVND (reference sequence). Trimming took off 1 base at V and 5 bases at J, with 15 bases between the two ends. Here the CDR3 DNA reads TGTGCCAGTAGTATAGGGGGACACCCCTTGGACGAGCAGTACTTC. Amino acid sequence: CASSIGGHPLDEQYF.

This clone showed up just a few times. The chain joins TRBV27 to TRBJ2-7, with 10 nucleotides matching TRBD1. CDR1 MNHEY and CDR2 SMNVEV come from the germline V gene (reference sequence). The length of the CDR3 is 14 residues. V was pared by 3 bases and J by 7 bases, with 6 bases of the junction left unmatched. The CDR3, as DNA: TGTGCCAGCAGTTTCGGGACAGGGGCCCGTGAGCAGTACTTC. Its translation is CASSFGTGAREQYF.

The V and J genes are TRBV19 and TRBJ1-2, with D unresolved. From germline, CDR1 is LNHDA and CDR2 SQIVND (reference sequence). V lost 4 bases and J lost 2, with 20 bases in between. The CDR3 has 17 residues. The CDR3 sequence is CASSNGRSDKLNYGYTF. The CDR3 nucleotides are TGTGCCAGTAGTAATGGGAGAAGTGATAAGCTAAACTATGGCTACACCTTC.

The CDR3 spells CASSRGTGGVQPQHF. Here the CDR3 DNA reads TGTGCCAGCAGTCGCGGGACAGGGGGAGTTCAGCCCCAGCATTTT. The gene calls are TRBV2 and TRBJ1-5; 11 nucleotides align to TRBD1. The CDR3 covers 15 residues. From germline, CDR1 is SNHLY and CDR2 FYNNEI. Trimming took 5 bases from V and 6 from J; bases not matched to a gene: 6.